Each of the 12 T cell receptor beta chains below was sequenced from the same sample in a study of blood T cell repertoires in COVID-19. Profiled with immunoSEQ multiplex PCR; TCRdb holds only in-frame clones, not every one. The profile shows some 170,000 clones, 70% to 85% of them singletons. The sequenced material came from PBMCs or T cells enriched from blood (not recorded which). These receptors all stem from a man aged 45-60 years who had recovered from COVID-19.

The gene calls are TRBV6-1 and TRBJ1-3; D is perhaps TRBD1 (6 bases). The CDR3 has 15 amino acids. Germline lookup yields CDR1 MNHNS and CDR2 SASEGT. The ends were cut back, 2 bases at V and 4 bases at J, with 12 bases in the middle. CDR3 coding DNA: TGTGCCAGCAGTGAACCGGGACATTGGGGAAACACCATATATTTT. As protein: CASSEPGHWGNTIYF.

The table lists this clone with a count of one. This chain uses TRBV5-1 with TRBJ1-1, with TRBD1 identical over 8 bases. The germline CDR1 and CDR2 sequences are SGHRS and YFSETQ. The CDR3 totals 14 residues. The V and J ends lost 3 bases and 1 base, in that order; junction bases with no gene match: 2. The chain's CDR3 is CASSWGQENTEAFF. CDR3 sequence (DNA): TGCGCCAGCAGCTGGGGACAGGAGAACACTGAAGCTTTCTTT.

V is TRBV19 and J is TRBJ1-5, with D possibly TRBD1 on 6 matching bases. This CDR3 is built from 17 residues. Trimming removed 3 bases from V and 3 bases from J, with 18 bases in between. CDR1 LNHDA and CDR2 SQIVND come from the germline V gene (reference sequence). For the CDR3, the DNA is TGTGCCAGTAGTATGTTTGGGGTCAGGGGATACAATCAGCCCCAGCATTTT. Protein: CASSMFGVRGYNQPQHF.

This clone was counted a single time. The chain employs TRBV7-8 and TRBJ2-7, with a possible D match to TRBD2 (5 bases). Per germline, CDR1 SGHVS and CDR2 FQNEAQ. Trimming left V 5 bases short and J 3 bases short, with 11 bases between. This CDR3 is 13 amino acids long. CDR3 sequence reads: CASSPGSYYEQYF. The DNA for the CDR3 is TGTGCCAGCAGCCCGGGATCCTACTACGAGCAGTACTTC.

This chain links TRBV14 with TRBJ1-1; the match to TRBD1 covers 12 bases. Per the germline V gene, CDR1 is SGHDN and CDR2 is FVKESK. The CDR3 extends over 18 amino acids. The trim removed 4 bases at V and 2 bases at J, leaving 11 bases unmatched. Here the CDR3 reads CASSRPGQGASLNTEAFF. Here the CDR3 DNA reads TGTGCCAGCAGCCGGCCGGGACAGGGGGCCTCACTTAACACTGAAGCTTTCTTT.

The sample holds one count of this clone. The chain is built from TRBV11-3 and TRBJ2-2, with D unclear. The CDR3 totals 14 residues. CDR1 and CDR2 from the germline V gene are SGHNT and YENEEA. V lost 0 bases, J lost 2 bases, and 4 bases lay in between. Written as DNA, the CDR3 is TGTGCCAGCAGCTTAGAGACAAACACCGGGGAGCTGTTTTTT. Residues: CASSLETNTGELFF.

This clone was found once. V is TRBV20-1 and J is TRBJ1-1; TRBD1 agrees at 8 bases. Germline V gene sequence: CDR1 DFQATT, CDR2 SNEGSKA (reference sequence). With 4 bases clipped from V and 9 bases from J, the junction kept 4 bases outside the gene matches. The CDR3 is made up of 11 amino acids. CDR3 sequence reads: CSAKGQGKAFF. The CDR3 nucleotides are TGCAGTGCTAAAGGACAGGGAAAAGCTTTCTTT.

The rearrangement joins TRBV5-5 to TRBJ1-2, with D hard to call. Germline-derived CDR1 and CDR2 are SGHKS and YYEKEE (reference sequence). The CDR3 length is 13 residues. Trimming cost V 1 base and J 8 bases, with 12 bases left between them. The DNA for the CDR3 is TGTGCCAGCAGCTTGAAGGGAGATGAGGGCTACACCTTC. It specifies CASSLKGDEGYTF.

The rearrangement uses TRBV5-8 and TRBJ2-5; possibly TRBD1 for D (6 bases). The CDR3 sequence is 14 residues long. Per germline, CDR1 SGHTS and CDR2 YDEGEE. Trimming removed 1 base from V and 5 bases from J, with 12 bases in between. The CDR3, as DNA: TGTGCCAGCAGCTTGTACAGGGCGTCCGAGACCCAGTACTTC. Protein: CASSLYRASETQYF.

This chain uses TRBV15 with TRBJ2-7; D may be TRBD1 (5 bases). CDR1 is LNHNV, CDR2 YYDKDF, per germline (reference sequence). The CDR3 spans 17 residues. Trimming left V 3 bases short and J 0 bases short, with 18 bases between. Here the CDR3 DNA reads TGTGCCACCAGCAGGGTCTGGGTTGGGGCCAGCTCCTACGAGCAGTACTTC. It translates to CATSRVWVGASSYEQYF.

This chain links TRBV5-1 with TRBJ1-6; no clear D. The CDR3 has 14 residues. The V gene lost 1 base and the J gene lost 0 bases, with 2 bases spanning the gap. CDR1 is SGHRS and CDR2 is YFSETQ in the germline V gene. The CDR3 DNA is TGCGCCAGCAGCTTGCTCTCCTATAATTCACCCCTCCACTTT. Translation: CASSLLSYNSPLHF.

The chain links TRBV6-5 to TRBJ1-1; D not resolved. Trimming pared 6 bases from V and 5 bases from J, leaving 13 bases between. Germline CDR1 is MNHEY and CDR2 is SVGAGI. CDR3 length: 13 amino acids. The CDR3 nucleotides read TGTGCCAGCAGGGACCCGGGGAGGACTGAAGCTTTCTTT. Its translation is CASRDPGRTEAFF.